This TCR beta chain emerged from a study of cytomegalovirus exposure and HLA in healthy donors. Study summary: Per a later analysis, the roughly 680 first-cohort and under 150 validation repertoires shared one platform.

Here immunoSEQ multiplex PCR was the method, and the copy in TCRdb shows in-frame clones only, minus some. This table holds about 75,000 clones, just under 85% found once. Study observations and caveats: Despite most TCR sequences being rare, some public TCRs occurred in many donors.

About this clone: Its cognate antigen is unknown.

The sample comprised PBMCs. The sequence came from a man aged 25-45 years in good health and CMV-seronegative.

CDR3 coding DNA: TGTGCCAGCAGCCCCTCCGGGACTAGCGGGCGCAATGAGCAGTTCTTC. It encodes CASSPSGTSGRNEQFF. The chain combines TRBV7-3 with TRBJ2-1, with 12 bases that match TRBD2. Germline lookup yields CDR1 SGHTA and CDR2 FQGTGA. This CDR3 has 16 amino acids. The V and J ends lost 5 bases and 6 bases, in that order; junction bases with no gene match: 8.